This T cell receptor beta chain stems from a study of blood T cells in healthy people across ages. The authors ran a second PCR of about 7 to 11 cycles using a sample-barcoded 5' primer and a J-beta primer mix. TCRdb recomputed calls from the 5' RACE reads with MiXCR, one row per CDR3 protein. The sample consists of about 800,000 distinct CDR3 sequences, 25% of them appearing once. CDR3 length equals 17 residues. J was trimmed by 1 base and V by 0 bases; bases with no gene match: 9. The germline V gene encodes CDR1 GTSNPN and CDR2 SVGIG (reference sequence). This clonotype was recorded a few times. Its antigen is not known. The study's findings and limits: Unsorted PBMC material precluded a definitive naive versus antigen-experienced comparison.

These data also formed part of another study, on T cells of mothers and their children.

The sequencing input was blood. This TCR came from a boy aged 5-17 years in good health. The chain uses TRBV30 and TRBJ2-4; 7 bases are a match to TRBD1. The CDR3 DNA reads as TGTGCCTGGAGTGTACGATCGGCAGGGGGTGCCAAAAACATTCAGTACTTC. The encoded protein is CAWSVRSAGGAKNIQYF.